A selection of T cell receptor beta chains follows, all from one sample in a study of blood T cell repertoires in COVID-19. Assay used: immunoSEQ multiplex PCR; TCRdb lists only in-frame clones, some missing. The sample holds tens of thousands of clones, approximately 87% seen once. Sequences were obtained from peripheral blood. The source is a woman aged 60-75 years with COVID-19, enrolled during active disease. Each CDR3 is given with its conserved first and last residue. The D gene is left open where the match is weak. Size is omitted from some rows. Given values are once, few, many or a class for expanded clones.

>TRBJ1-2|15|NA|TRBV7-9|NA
CASSLGIGGSYGYTF
TGTGCCAGCAGCTTAGGCATAGGGGGATCCTATGGCTACACCTTC
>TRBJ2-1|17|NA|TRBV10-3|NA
CAISESGRSGSYNEQFF
TGTGCCATCAGTGAGTCTGGCAGGAGCGGGTCCTACAATGAGCAGTTCTTC
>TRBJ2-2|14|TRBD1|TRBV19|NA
CATRDRGNTGELFF
TGTGCCACCCGAGACAGGGGGAACACCGGGGAGCTGTTTTTT
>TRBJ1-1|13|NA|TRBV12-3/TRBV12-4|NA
CASSSGHNTEAFF
TGTGCCAGCAGTTCCGGTCACAACACTGAAGCTTTCTTT
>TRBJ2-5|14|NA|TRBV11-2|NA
CASSLDLMERAQYF
TGTGCCAGCAGCTTAGATTTAATGGAGCGGGCCCAGTACTTC
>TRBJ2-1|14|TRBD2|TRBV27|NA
CASRLAGGYNEQFF
TGTGCCAGTAGACTAGCGGGAGGGTACAATGAGCAGTTCTTC
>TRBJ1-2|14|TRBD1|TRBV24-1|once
CATSDPGTGYGYTF
TGTGCCACCAGTGACCCCGGGACAGGATATGGCTACACCTTC
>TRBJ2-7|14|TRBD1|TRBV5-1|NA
CASSRRTGVYEQYF
TGCGCCAGCAGCAGACGCACAGGGGTCTACGAGCAGTACTTC
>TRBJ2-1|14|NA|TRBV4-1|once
CASSQEAEAKEQFF
TGCGCCAGCAGCCAAGAGGCGGAAGCGAAGGAGCAGTTCTTC
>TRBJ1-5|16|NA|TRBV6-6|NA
CASRSRRDQGGQPQHF
TGTGCCAGCAGATCCCGCCGGGACCAAGGGGGTCAGCCCCAGCATTTT
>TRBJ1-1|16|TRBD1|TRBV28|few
CASSPGTVNLGTEAFF
TGTGCCAGCAGTCCCGGGACAGTCAACCTGGGCACTGAAGCTTTCTTT
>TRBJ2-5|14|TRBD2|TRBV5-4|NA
CASSGAGGRKTQYF
TGTGCCAGCAGCGGCGCTGGCGGGAGAAAGACCCAGTACTTC
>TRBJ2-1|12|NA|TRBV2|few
CASSRDYNEQFF
TGTGCCAGCAGCCGGGACTACAATGAGCAGTTCTTC
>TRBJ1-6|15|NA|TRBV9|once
CASSVALRQNSPLHF
TGTGCCAGCAGCGTAGCCCTTAGACAGAATTCACCCCTCCACTTT
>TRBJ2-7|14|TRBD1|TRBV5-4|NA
CASSTRDRPYEQYF
TGTGCCAGCAGCACCCGGGACAGACCCTACGAGCAGTACTTC
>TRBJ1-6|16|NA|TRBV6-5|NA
CASSYRHGRWGSPLHF
TGTGCCAGCAGTTACCGCCACGGGAGGTGGGGTTCACCCCTCCACTTT
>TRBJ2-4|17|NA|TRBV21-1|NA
CASSKPSGISAKNIQYF
TGTGCCAGCAGCAAACCCAGCGGGATCTCAGCCAAAAACATTCAGTACTTC
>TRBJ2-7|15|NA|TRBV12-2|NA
CASRLRLARPYEQYF
TGTGCAAGTCGGCTACGACTAGCGCGCCCCTACGAGCAGTACTTC
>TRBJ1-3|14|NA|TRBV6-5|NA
CASSYQTGGNTIYF
TGTGCCAGCAGTTACCAGACAGGCGGAAACACCATATATTTT
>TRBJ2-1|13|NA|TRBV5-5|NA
CASSLARGNEQFF
TGTGCCAGCAGCCTGGCTAGGGGGAATGAGCAGTTCTTC
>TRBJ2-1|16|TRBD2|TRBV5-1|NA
CASSLRLAGGNNEQFF
TGCGCCAGCAGCTTACGACTAGCGGGAGGTAACAATGAGCAGTTCTTC
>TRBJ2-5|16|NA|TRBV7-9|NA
CASSNGSGRLQETQYF
TGTGCCAGCAGCAATGGAAGCGGCAGGCTACAAGAGACCCAGTACTTC
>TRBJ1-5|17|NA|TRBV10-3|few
CAISEFRGGTSNQPQHF
TGTGCCATCAGTGAGTTTCGCGGGGGGACGAGCAATCAGCCCCAGCATTTT
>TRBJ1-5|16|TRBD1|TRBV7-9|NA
CASSLELGQGNQPQHF
TGTGCCAGCAGCTTAGAACTGGGACAGGGAAATCAGCCCCAGCATTTT
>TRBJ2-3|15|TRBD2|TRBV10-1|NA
CASSASGSPGDTQYF
TGCGCCAGCAGTGCTAGCGGGAGCCCAGGAGATACGCAGTATTTT
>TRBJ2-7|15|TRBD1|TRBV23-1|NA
CASSHPGQVSYEQYF
TGCGCCAGCAGTCACCCGGGACAGGTCTCCTACGAGCAGTACTTC
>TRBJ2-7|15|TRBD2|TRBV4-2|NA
CASSQDKTSVYEQYF
TGTGCCAGCAGCCAAGATAAGACTAGCGTCTACGAGCAGTACTTC
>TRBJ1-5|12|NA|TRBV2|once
CASSGGEQPQHF
TGTGCCAGCAGTGGGGGGGAACAGCCCCAGCATTTT
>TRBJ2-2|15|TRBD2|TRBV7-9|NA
CASSWAAGVSGELFF
TGTGCCAGCAGCTGGGCAGCGGGAGTGTCCGGGGAGCTGTTTTTT
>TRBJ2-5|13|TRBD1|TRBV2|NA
CASRTGGGETQYF
TGTGCCAGCAGGACAGGGGGCGGGGAGACCCAGTACTTC
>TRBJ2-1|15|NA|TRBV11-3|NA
CASSLGIRGNNEQFF
TGTGCCAGCAGCTTAGGTATTCGGGGAAACAATGAGCAGTTCTTC
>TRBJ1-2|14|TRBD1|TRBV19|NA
CASTRGQGAFGYTF
TGTGCCAGTACTAGAGGACAGGGGGCGTTTGGCTACACCTTC
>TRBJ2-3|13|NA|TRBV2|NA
CASRDWAGDTQYF
TGTGCCAGCAGGGACTGGGCGGGTGATACGCAGTATTTT
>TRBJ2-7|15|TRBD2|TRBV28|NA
CASSPGLAGPYEQYF
TGTGCCAGCAGTCCGGGACTAGCGGGACCCTACGAGCAGTACTTC
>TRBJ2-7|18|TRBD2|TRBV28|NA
CASSQARLAGDKSYEQYF
TGTGCCAGCAGCCAAGCAAGACTAGCGGGCGATAAATCCTACGAGCAGTACTTC
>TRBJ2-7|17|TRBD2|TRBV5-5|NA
CASSLELAGASSYEQYF
TGTGCCAGCAGCTTGGAGCTAGCGGGAGCCAGCTCCTACGAGCAGTACTTC
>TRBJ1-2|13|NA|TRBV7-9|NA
CASSDPGGYGYTF
TGTGCCAGCAGCGATCCCGGAGGCTATGGCTACACCTTC
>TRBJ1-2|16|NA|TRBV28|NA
CASSSPTRTANYGYTF
TGTGCCAGCAGTTCACCCACCCGGACAGCCAACTATGGCTACACCTTC
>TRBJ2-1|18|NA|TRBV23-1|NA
CASTRNRDKASSYNEQFF
TGCGCCAGCACCCGAAACCGGGACAAGGCTAGCTCCTACAATGAGCAGTTCTTC
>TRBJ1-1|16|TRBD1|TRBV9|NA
CASSPRQGAMYTEAFF
TGTGCCAGCAGCCCAAGACAGGGGGCGATGTATACTGAAGCTTTCTTT
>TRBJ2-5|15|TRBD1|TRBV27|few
CASSAPGQKQETQYF
TGTGCCAGCAGTGCGCCGGGACAGAAGCAAGAGACCCAGTACTTC
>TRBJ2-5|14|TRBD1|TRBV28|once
CASSQDRVRQTQYF
TGTGCCAGCAGCCAAGACAGGGTGAGACAGACCCAGTACTTC
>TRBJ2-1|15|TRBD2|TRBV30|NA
CAWRLAGGGYNEQFF
TGTGCCTGGAGACTAGCGGGTGGAGGCTACAATGAGCAGTTCTTC
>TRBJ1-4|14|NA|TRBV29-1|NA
CSVARSSTNEKLFF
TGCAGCGTTGCCAGATCCTCAACTAATGAAAAACTGTTTTTT
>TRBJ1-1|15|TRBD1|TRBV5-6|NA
CASSGRDRGNTEAFF
TGTGCCAGCAGCGGCCGGGACAGGGGGAACACTGAAGCTTTCTTT
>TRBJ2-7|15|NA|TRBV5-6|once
CASSPLSGEFYEQYF
TGTGCCAGCAGCCCATTATCAGGGGAATTCTACGAGCAGTACTTC
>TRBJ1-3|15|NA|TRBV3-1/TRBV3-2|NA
CASSWQRGSGNTIYF
TGTGCCAGCAGCTGGCAAAGGGGGTCTGGAAACACCATATATTTT
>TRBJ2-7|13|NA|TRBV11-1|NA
CASSLGTETGQYF
TGTGCCAGCAGCTTAGGGACGGAAACAGGGCAGTACTTC
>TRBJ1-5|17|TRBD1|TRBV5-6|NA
CASSTQRTGFSNQPQHF
TGTGCCAGCAGCACGCAAAGGACAGGGTTTAGCAATCAGCCCCAGCATTTT
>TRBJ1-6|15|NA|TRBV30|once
CAWIPPGLLNSPLHF
TGTGCCTGGATTCCCCCGGGACTGTTGAATTCACCCCTCCACTTT
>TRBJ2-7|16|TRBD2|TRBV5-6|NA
CASSLSTSGRTAEQYF
TGTGCCAGCAGCTTAAGTACTAGCGGGAGGACGGCCGAGCAGTACTTC
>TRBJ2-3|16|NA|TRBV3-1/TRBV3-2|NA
CASSQDRREGTDTQYF
TGTGCCAGCAGCCAAGATCGACGGGAAGGCACAGATACGCAGTATTTT
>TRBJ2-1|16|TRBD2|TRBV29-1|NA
CSVAGLAGNSYNEQFF
TGCAGCGTGGCCGGACTAGCGGGAAACTCCTACAATGAGCAGTTCTTC